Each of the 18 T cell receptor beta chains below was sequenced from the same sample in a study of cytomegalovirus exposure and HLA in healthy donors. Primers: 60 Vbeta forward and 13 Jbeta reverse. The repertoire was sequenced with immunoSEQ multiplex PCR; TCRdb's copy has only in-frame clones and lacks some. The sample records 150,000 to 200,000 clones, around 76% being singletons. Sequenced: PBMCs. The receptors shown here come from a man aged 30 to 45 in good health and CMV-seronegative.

The CDR3 sequence: CASRSAGYEQYF. CDR3 in DNA: TGTGCCAGCCGATCCGCAGGGTACGAGCAGTACTTC. The chain carries TRBV28 and TRBJ2-7; a possible D gene is TRBD1 (5 bases). This CDR3 contains 12 residues. CDR1 and CDR2 (germline): MDHEN, SYDVKM. Trimming took off 8 bases at V and 4 bases at J, with 12 bases between the two ends.

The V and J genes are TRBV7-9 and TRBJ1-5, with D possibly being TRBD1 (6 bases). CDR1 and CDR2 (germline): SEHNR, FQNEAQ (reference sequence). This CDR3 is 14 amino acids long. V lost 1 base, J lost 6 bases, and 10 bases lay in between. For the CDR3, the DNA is TGTGCCAGCAGCTTAGGGCAGGGGCTTCAGCCCCAGCATTTT. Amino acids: CASSLGQGLQPQHF.

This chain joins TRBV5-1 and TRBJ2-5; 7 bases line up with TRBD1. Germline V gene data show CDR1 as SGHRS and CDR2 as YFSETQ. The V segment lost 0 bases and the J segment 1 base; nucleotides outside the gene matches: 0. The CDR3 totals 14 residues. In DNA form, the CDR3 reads TGCGCCAGCAGCTTGGGGGACAGCCAAGAGACCCAGTACTTC. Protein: CASSLGDSQETQYF.

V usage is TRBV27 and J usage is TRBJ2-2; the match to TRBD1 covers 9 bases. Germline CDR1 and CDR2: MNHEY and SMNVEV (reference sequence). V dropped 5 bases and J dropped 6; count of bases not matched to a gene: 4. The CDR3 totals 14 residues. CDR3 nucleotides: TGTGCCAGCAGTAGGGGACAGGGCTCCGGGGAGCTGTTTTTT. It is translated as CASSRGQGSGELFF.

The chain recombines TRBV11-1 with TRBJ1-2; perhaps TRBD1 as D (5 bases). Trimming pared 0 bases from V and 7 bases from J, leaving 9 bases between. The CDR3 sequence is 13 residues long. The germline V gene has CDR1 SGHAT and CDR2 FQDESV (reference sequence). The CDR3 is CASSLAGRVGYTF. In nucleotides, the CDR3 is TGTGCCAGCAGCTTAGCAGGCAGGGTTGGCTACACCTTC.

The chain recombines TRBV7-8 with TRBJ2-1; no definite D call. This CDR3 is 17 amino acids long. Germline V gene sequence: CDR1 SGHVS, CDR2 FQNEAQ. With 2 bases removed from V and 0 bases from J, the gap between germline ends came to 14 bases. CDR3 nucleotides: TGTGCCAGCAGCTTATTGGTCGGTCCAAGCTCCTACAATGAGCAGTTCTTC. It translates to CASSLLVGPSSYNEQFF.

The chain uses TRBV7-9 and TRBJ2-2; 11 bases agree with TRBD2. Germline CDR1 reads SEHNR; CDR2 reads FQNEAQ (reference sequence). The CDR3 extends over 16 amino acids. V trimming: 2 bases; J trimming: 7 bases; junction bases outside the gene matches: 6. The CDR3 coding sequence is TGTGCCAGCAGCTTACTTGGGGGACTAGCGGTCGGGGAGCTGTTTTTT. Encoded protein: CASSLLGGLAVGELFF.

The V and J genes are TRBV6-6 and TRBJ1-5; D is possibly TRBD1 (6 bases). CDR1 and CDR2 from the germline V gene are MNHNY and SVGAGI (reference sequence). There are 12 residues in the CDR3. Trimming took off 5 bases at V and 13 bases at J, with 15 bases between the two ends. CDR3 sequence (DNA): TGTGCCAGCAGTAGAACAGGGTCGTATCAGCATTTT. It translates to CASSRTGSYQHF.

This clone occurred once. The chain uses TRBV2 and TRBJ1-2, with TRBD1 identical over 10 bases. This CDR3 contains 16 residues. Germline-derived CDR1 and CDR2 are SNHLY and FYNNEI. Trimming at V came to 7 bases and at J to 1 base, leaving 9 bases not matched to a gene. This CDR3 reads CASTHGRDRGNYGYTF. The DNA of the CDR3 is TGTGCCAGCACTCACGGCCGGGACAGGGGTAACTATGGCTACACCTTC.

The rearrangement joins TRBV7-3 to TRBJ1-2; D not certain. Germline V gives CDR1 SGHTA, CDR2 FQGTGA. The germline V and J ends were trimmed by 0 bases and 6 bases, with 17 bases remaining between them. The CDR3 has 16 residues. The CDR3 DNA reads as TGTGCCAGCAGCTTAACGGGAGGAGCAACGATCGATGGCTACACCTTC. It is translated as CASSLTGGATIDGYTF.

As DNA, the CDR3 is TGTGCCATCACCCCCGGACTAGCGGGAGGCCAATACAATGAGCAGTTCTTC. This translates into CAITPGLAGGQYNEQFF. The chain recombines TRBV10-3 with TRBJ2-1; 14 nucleotides agree with TRBD2. V shed 7 bases, J shed 4 bases, and the junction held 9 bases outside the gene matches. The V gene's germline CDR1 is ENHRY and CDR2 SYGVKD. The CDR3 covers 17 residues.

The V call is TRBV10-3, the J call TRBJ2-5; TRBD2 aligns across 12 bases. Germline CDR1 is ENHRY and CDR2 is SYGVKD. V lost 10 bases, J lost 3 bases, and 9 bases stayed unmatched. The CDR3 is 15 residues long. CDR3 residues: CATAWASGGEETQYF. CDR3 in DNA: TGTGCCACCGCTTGGGCTAGCGGGGGGGAAGAGACCCAGTACTTC.

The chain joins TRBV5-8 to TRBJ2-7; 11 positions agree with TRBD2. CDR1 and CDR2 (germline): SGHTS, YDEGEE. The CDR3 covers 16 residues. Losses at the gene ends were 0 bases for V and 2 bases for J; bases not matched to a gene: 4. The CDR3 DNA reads TGTGCCAGCAGCTTGGAGGGACTAGCGGCAACCTACGAGCAGTACTTC. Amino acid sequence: CASSLEGLAATYEQYF.

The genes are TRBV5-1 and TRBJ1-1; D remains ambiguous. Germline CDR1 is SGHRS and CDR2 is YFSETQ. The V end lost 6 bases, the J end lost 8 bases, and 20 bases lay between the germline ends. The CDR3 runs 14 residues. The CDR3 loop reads CASTPLAAKAEAFF. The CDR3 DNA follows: TGCGCCAGCACCCCGTTAGCCGCCAAGGCGGAAGCTTTCTTT.

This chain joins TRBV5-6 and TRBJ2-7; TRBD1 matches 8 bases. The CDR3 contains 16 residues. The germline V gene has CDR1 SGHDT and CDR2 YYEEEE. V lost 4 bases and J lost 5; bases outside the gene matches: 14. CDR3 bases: TGTGCCAGCAGCCTACTGCTTGGACAGGGTAACCACGAGCAGTACTTC. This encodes CASSLLLGQGNHEQYF. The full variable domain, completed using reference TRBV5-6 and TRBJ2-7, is DAGVTQSPTHLIKTRGQQVTLRCSPKSGHDTVSWYQQALGQGPQFIFQYYEEEERQRGNFPDRFSGHQFPNYSSELNVNALLLGDSALYLCASSLLLGQGNHEQYFGPGTRLTVT.

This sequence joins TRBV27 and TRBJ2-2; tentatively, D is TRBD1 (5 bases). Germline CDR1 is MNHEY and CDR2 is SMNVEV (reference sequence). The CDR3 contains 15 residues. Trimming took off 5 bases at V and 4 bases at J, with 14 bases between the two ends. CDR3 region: CASSHQGWGTGELFF. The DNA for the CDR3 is TGTGCCAGCAGTCATCAGGGATGGGGCACCGGGGAGCTGTTTTTT.

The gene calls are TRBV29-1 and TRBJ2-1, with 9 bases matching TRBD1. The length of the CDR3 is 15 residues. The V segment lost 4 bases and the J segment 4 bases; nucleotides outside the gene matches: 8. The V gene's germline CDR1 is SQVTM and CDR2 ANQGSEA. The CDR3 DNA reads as TGCAGCGTTGTTCTCCTGGACAGGGGATACAATGAGCAGTTCTTC. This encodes CSVVLLDRGYNEQFF.

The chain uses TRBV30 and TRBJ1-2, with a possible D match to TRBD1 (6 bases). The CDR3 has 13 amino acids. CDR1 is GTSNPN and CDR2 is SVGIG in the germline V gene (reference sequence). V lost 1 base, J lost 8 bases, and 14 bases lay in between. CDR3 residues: CAWSGSDRNGYTF. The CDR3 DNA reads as TGTGCCTGGAGTGGATCCGACAGGAACGGCTACACCTTC.